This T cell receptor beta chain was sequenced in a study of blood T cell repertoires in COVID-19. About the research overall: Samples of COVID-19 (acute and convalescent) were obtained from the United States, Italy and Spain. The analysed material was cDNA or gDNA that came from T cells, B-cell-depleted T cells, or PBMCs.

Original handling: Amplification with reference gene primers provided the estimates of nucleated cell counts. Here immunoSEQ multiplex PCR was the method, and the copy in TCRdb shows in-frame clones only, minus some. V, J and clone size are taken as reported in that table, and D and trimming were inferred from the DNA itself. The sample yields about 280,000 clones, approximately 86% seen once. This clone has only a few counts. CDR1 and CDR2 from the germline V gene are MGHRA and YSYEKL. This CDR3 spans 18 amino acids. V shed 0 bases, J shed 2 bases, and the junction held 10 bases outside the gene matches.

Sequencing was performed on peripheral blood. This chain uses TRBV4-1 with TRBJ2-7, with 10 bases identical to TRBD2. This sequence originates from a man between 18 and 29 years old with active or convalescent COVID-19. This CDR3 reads CASSQERASGGRTYEQYF. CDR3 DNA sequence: TGCGCCAGCAGCCAAGAGAGGGCTAGCGGGGGCCGCACCTACGAGCAGTACTTC.